The following is a TCR beta chain sequence with its context. What it binds is not known. The entry originates in a study of CD8 T cells in Susac syndrome. Overall study findings and caveats: Only a relatively small number of individuals were included in the TCR sequencing and HLA analysis.

The sequenced target, TCR beta, came from blood CD8+ and CD4+ T cells. The authors negatively isolated CD8+ and CD4+ T cells and FACS-enriched TEMRA cells. Reverse transcription of about 0.5 to 1 ug RNA was carried out with random hexamers. An immunoSEQ multiplex PCR generated amplified TCR beta CDR3 products spanning 54 Vbeta and 13 Jbeta. MiXCR, run by TCRdb on the immunoSEQ multiplex PCR reads, gives a single entry per CDR3 protein. The table records some 150,000 distinct CDR3 sequences, about 93% of them present only once. Germline-derived CDR1 and CDR2 are MDHEN and SYDVKM. The CDR3 is made up of 16 amino acids. V was pared by 6 bases and J by 4 bases, with 11 bases of the junction left unmatched.

This sequence originates from a human donor in good health. The genes are TRBV28 and TRBJ2-3; 9 nucleotides agree with TRBD2. The sequenced sample was CD8+ T cells from PBMCs. This CDR3 reads CASSSSHRLAADTQYF. In nucleotides, the CDR3 is TGTGCCAGCAGCTCCAGTCACCGACTAGCGGCAGATACGCAGTATTTT.